This TCR beta chain appears in the sequencing data of a study of T cell repertoires in cytomegalovirus infection. Study details: Public TCR beta signatures marked donors with CMV infection and the matching HLA. Study observations and caveats: The response measured ex vivo was dominated by TCR beta clonotypes (HLA-C-restricted and CMV-specific). Based on cumulative public TCR beta family frequency, carriers of CMV plus the relevant HLA were identified.

TCRdb redid the calling of the reads with MiXCR, one entry per CDR3 protein. The sample has over 300,000 distinct CDR3 sequences, 9% to 9.5% seen once. This clonotype was observed many times. The antigen remains undetermined. The V and J ends lost 6 bases and 16 bases, in that order; junction bases with no gene match: 15. This CDR3 has 13 amino acids. Sequencing was done on a sample of PBMCs. The chain links TRBV12-3 or TRBV12-4 to TRBJ2-1, with TRBD2 identical over 7 bases. This receptor was identified in a human donor in good health (CMV status not recorded). Some clones in this sample may be carry-over from other donors' samples. For the CDR3, the DNA is TGTGCCAGCAGGGGGGGGACTTCGCATATTGGTTTCTTC. It translates to CASRGGTSHIGFF.